The next 31 T cell receptor beta chains were all read from a single sample in a study of TIL therapy for anti-PD-1-resistant metastatic lung cancer. The sample's time point: pre-treatment sample, taken before nivolumab and TIL therapy. Tumor tissue came from excised metastases, mostly pleural nodules or supraclavicular lymph nodes. This was the immunoSEQ v3 assay. Sequenced by immunoSEQ multiplex PCR; TCRdb stores in-frame clones only, minus some. The table includes about 48,000 clones, about two thirds detected once. The specimen comprised tumor tissue, sampled at baseline. The receptor set was obtained from a person between 25 and 79 years old with non-small cell lung cancer.

This clone was counted once. This sequence joins TRBV2 and TRBJ2-2; TRBD2 might be the D (6 bases). Germline assignment: CDR1 SNHLY and CDR2 FYNNEI. Trimming shortened V by 7 bases and J by 4 bases, and 10 bases separated the two germline ends. CDR3 size: 13 residues. CDR3: CASTSETTGELFF. The CDR3 DNA sequence: TGTGCCAGCACTAGCGAGACCACCGGGGAGCTGTTTTTT.

This rearrangement joins TRBV29-1 to TRBJ1-2; 7 bases line up with TRBD1. This CDR3 has 13 amino acids. The germline CDR1 and CDR2 sequences are SQVTM and ANQGSEA. Germline trimming cut 8 bases from V and 3 bases from J; bases unmatched to any gene: 9. Here the CDR3 DNA reads TGCAGCCCTAAAGGGGGCGCTTACTATGGCTACACCTTC. Translating it yields CSPKGGAYYGYTF.

J is TRBJ2-1 and V is TRBV10-1; D is unclear. This CDR3 comprises 11 residues. Trimming took 3 bases from V and 8 from J, leaving 5 bases between them. Per the germline V gene, CDR1 is WNHNN and CDR2 is SYGVQD (reference sequence). As DNA, the CDR3 is TGCGCCAGCAGTGACGAAGATGAGCAGTTCTTC. Protein sequence: CASSDEDEQFF.

The CDR3 loop is CASSRIPETSVSDEQYF. CDR3 DNA sequence: TGCGCCAGCAGCCGAATACCCGAGACTAGCGTTAGTGATGAGCAGTACTTC. The chain couples TRBV4-1 to TRBJ2-7; TRBD2 aligns across 8 bases. CDR1 and CDR2 from the germline V gene are MGHRA and YSYEKL. This CDR3 contains 17 residues. V lost 4 bases, J lost 7 bases, and 18 bases stayed unmatched.

The table lists this clone with a count of one. The chain uses TRBV12-2 and TRBJ2-7; the table's D call, TRBD1, was not checked against the DNA. TRBV12-2 is a listed pseudogene. The CDR3 runs 16 residues. CDR3 bases: TGTGCAAGTCGCTTAGTCCTCCGGGACAGGCACTACGAGCAGTACTTC. It is translated as CASRLVLRDRHYEQYF.

This chain connects TRBV6-1 to TRBJ2-1, with 13 bases lining up with TRBD2. Germline CDR1 reads MNHNS; CDR2 reads SASEGT. The CDR3 spans 16 residues. V lost 6 bases to trimming and J lost 6 bases; unmatched junction nucleotides: 8. CDR3 residues: CASREHGTSGVNEQFF. The CDR3 bases are TGTGCCAGCAGAGAACACGGGACTAGCGGGGTCAATGAGCAGTTCTTC.

This rearrangement joins TRBV7-9 to TRBJ2-5; TRBD1 agrees at 7 bases. The CDR3 length is 13 residues. Germline V gene sequence: CDR1 SEHNR, CDR2 FQNEAQ (reference sequence). Germline trimming cut 5 bases from V and 5 bases from J; bases unmatched to any gene: 5. CDR3 in DNA: TGTGCCAGCAGCCCCACAGGGGTGGAGACCCAGTACTTC. Translating gives CASSPTGVETQYF.

The V gene is TRBV4-1, the J gene TRBJ1-2; D uncertain. Germline V CDR1 and CDR2: MGHRA, YSYEKL. The CDR3 has 14 residues. V was pared by 1 base and J by 8 bases, with 14 bases between. The CDR3 is CASSQVLVLNGYTF. CDR3 DNA sequence: TGCGCCAGCAGCCAAGTTCTTGTCCTTAACGGCTACACCTTC.

The gene calls are TRBV28 and TRBJ2-7; weak D call: TRBD1 (6 bases). CDR3 size: 13 residues. CDR1 is MDHEN, CDR2 SYDVKM, per germline. V was cut by 10 bases and J by 7 bases, with 20 bases left in between. The CDR3 DNA is TGTGCCACCCACAGGGCCCCAGCCTGGGAGCAGTACTTC. Encoded protein: CATHRAPAWEQYF.

The gene calls are TRBV6-6 and TRBJ1-4; D is undetermined. Trimming stripped 6 bases from V and 3 bases from J, with 17 bases between. Germline values: CDR1 MNHNY, CDR2 SVGAGI (reference sequence). The CDR3 is 16 amino acids. CDR3 bases: TGTGCCAGCAGACCCGTGCGGGGAGGGCCTAATGAAAAACTGTTTTTT. It codes for CASRPVRGGPNEKLFF.

This sequence joins TRBV27 and TRBJ1-2, with D tentatively TRBD1 (6 bases). The CDR3 contains 16 residues. Deletions cut 5 bases from V and 3 bases from J, with 19 bases between. In germline, CDR1 is MNHEY, CDR2 SMNVEV (reference sequence). The CDR3 DNA is TGTGCCAGCAGTCCTACAGGGTCCCTCTTATACTATGGCTACACCTTC. Protein product: CASSPTGSLLYYGYTF.

This clone was seen only once. V usage is TRBV10-1 and J usage is TRBJ2-7; D not certain. The CDR3 extends over 18 amino acids. V lost 0 bases to trimming and J lost 4 bases, with 22 bases between them. Germline V lookup: CDR1 WNHNN, CDR2 SYGVQD (reference sequence). The CDR3 region is CASSESVVFGRKTYEQYF. CDR3 nucleotide sequence: TGCGCCAGCAGTGAGTCGGTGGTCTTCGGACGCAAAACTTACGAGCAGTACTTC.

The rearrangement joins TRBV7-2 to TRBJ2-7; 11 nucleotides line up with TRBD2. The CDR3 length is 14 residues. V lost 4 bases to trimming and J lost 7 bases; unmatched junction nucleotides: 6. Germline-derived CDR1 and CDR2 are SGHTA and FQGNSA. The CDR3: CASSWGLAVGEQYF. The CDR3 DNA reads as TGTGCCAGCAGCTGGGGACTAGCGGTCGGGGAGCAGTACTTC.

The chain uses TRBV15 and TRBJ2-1; 9 bases are shared with TRBD2. This CDR3 has 16 amino acids. Unmatched junction bases numbered 12, after V lost 2 bases and J lost 10 bases. The V gene's germline CDR1 is LNHNV and CDR2 YYDKDF (reference sequence). Written as DNA, the CDR3 is TGTGCCACCAGCAGAAGACGAAGCGGGGGGCAGGGAGAGCAGTTCTTC. Its protein is CATSRRRSGGQGEQFF.

The chain is built from TRBV7-2 and TRBJ2-2; tentative D call: TRBD2 (6 bases). Trimming shortened V by 5 bases and J by 4 bases, and 14 bases separated the two germline ends. Germline V gene data show CDR1 as SGHTA and CDR2 as FQGNSA. This CDR3 has 15 residues. CDR3 residues: CASSPMAGSTGELFF. The CDR3 nucleotides are TGTGCCAGCAGCCCCATGGCGGGAAGCACCGGGGAGCTGTTTTTT.

The chain carries TRBV9 and TRBJ2-6; no clear D. CDR3 length: 14 amino acids. Trimming cost V 0 bases and J 4 bases, with 5 bases left between them. CDR1 is SGDLS and CDR2 is YYNGEE in the germline V gene. CDR3 sequence: CASSVVSGANVLTF. The DNA for the CDR3 is TGTGCCAGCAGCGTAGTGTCCGGGGCCAACGTCCTGACTTTC.

The rearrangement uses TRBV11-2 and TRBJ2-2; 10 bases align to TRBD2. CDR3 length equals 16 residues. Germline loops: CDR1 SGHAT, CDR2 FQNNGV. With V trimmed by 8 bases and J by 1 base, 7 bases remained unmatched. CDR3 DNA: TGTGCCAGCTTCCCTTTAGCGGGGGGGAACACCGGGGAGCTGTTTTTT. Encoded protein: CASFPLAGGNTGELFF.

The chain couples TRBV27 to TRBJ2-3; 8 bases match TRBD1. In germline, CDR1 is MNHEY, CDR2 SMNVEV (reference sequence). V lost 4 bases to trimming and J lost 0 bases; unmatched junction nucleotides: 6. CDR3 size: 16 residues. This CDR3 is CASSSGQGGSTDTQYF. CDR3 sequence (DNA): TGTGCCAGCAGTTCAGGACAGGGAGGTAGCACAGATACGCAGTATTTT.

This chain links TRBV5-5 with TRBJ1-2; TRBD1 matches at 9 bases. Germline loops: CDR1 SGHKS, CDR2 YYEKEE (reference sequence). The V segment lost 3 bases and the J segment 3 bases; nucleotides outside the gene matches: 12. The CDR3 runs 17 residues. The CDR3 coding sequence is TGTGCCAGCAGCTCAACCGGGACAGGGAGTATAGACTATGGCTACACCTTC. It encodes CASSSTGTGSIDYGYTF.

This sequence joins TRBV18 and TRBJ1-2, with D tentatively TRBD1 (5 bases). The CDR3 runs 17 residues. V lost 3 bases and J 3 bases, leaving 20 bases between the germline ends. CDR1 KGHSH and CDR2 LQKENI come from the germline V gene. CDR3: CASSPIKTGRVDYGYTF. The CDR3 DNA reads as TGTGCCAGCTCACCGATAAAAACGGGACGAGTTGACTATGGCTACACCTTC. Complete variable domain (other parts from reference TRBV18 and TRBJ1-2): NAGVMQNPRHLVRRRGQEARLRCSPMKGHSHVYWYRQLPEEGLKFMVYLQKENIIDESGMPKERFSAEFPKEGPSILRIQQVVRGDSAAYFCASSPIKTGRVDYGYTFGSGTRLTVV.

The chain combines TRBV2 with TRBJ2-1; TRBD2 agrees at 9 bases. Per the germline V gene, CDR1 is SNHLY and CDR2 is FYNNEI. Trimming at V came to 7 bases and at J to 7 bases, leaving 5 bases not matched to a gene. The CDR3 runs 13 residues. The CDR3 bases are TGTGCCAGCATGACTAGCGGAACGAATGAGCAGTTCTTC. The encoded protein is CASMTSGTNEQFF. The full variable domain, completed using reference TRBV2 and TRBJ2-1, is EPEVTQTPSHQVTQMGQEVILRCVPISNHLYFYWYRQILGQKVEFLVSFYNNEISEKSEIFDDQFSVERPDGSNFTLKIRSTKLEDSAMYFCASMTSGTNEQFFGPGTRLTVL.

V is TRBV6-5 and J is TRBJ2-7; TRBD2 agrees at 7 bases. The CDR3 has 13 amino acids. Germline-derived CDR1 and CDR2 are MNHEY and SVGAGI. Trimming removed 6 bases from V and 3 bases from J; junction bases left unmatched: 5. For the CDR3, the DNA is TGTGCCAGCAGGCTAGCGGACGACTACGAGCAGTACTTC. As protein: CASRLADDYEQYF.

The chain recombines TRBV11-2 with TRBJ2-1; D might be TRBD1 (6 bases). Trimming removed 5 bases at V and 9 bases at J, with 20 bases between. The CDR3 runs to 15 residues. Germline V CDR1 and CDR2: SGHAT, FQNNGV. CDR3 in amino acids: CASSPFSFLGAEQFF. In nucleotides, the CDR3 is TGTGCCAGCAGCCCTTTTTCATTTTTGGGGGCTGAGCAGTTCTTC.

V is TRBV11-2 and J is TRBJ2-3; D uncertain. Per germline, CDR1 SGHAT and CDR2 FQNNGV. Between the trimmed V and J ends, which lost 5 bases and 0 bases, there was a span of 9 bases. The CDR3 totals 14 residues. The CDR3 protein is CASSLPHSTDTQYF. For the CDR3, the DNA is TGTGCCAGCAGCCTCCCCCACAGCACAGATACGCAGTATTTT.

V gene TRBV19 combines with J gene TRBJ2-7, with TRBD2 matching 10 bases. This CDR3 is 17 amino acids long. The germline gives CDR1 LNHDA, CDR2 SQIVND (reference sequence). V lost 3 bases and J lost 3; bases outside the gene matches: 11. CDR3 bases: TGTGCCAGTAGTATCTCCAGCGGGGGGGCCGGAGACTACGAGCAGTACTTC. This encodes CASSISSGGAGDYEQYF.

This chain links TRBV7-8 with TRBJ2-7; perhaps TRBD2 as D (6 bases). Per the germline V gene, CDR1 is SGHVS and CDR2 is FQNEAQ. The CDR3 has 14 residues. The V and J ends lost 4 bases and 3 bases respectively, with 13 bases between them. CDR3 sequence (DNA): TGTGCCAGCAGCTCTCGGGACTTAAACTACGAGCAGTACTTC. It encodes CASSSRDLNYEQYF.

The V call is TRBV19, the J call TRBJ1-1; 7 bases are a match to TRBD1. Losses at the gene ends were 4 bases for V and 4 bases for J; bases not matched to a gene: 6. Germline V gene lookup returns CDR1 LNHDA and CDR2 SQIVND (reference sequence). The CDR3 runs 14 residues. CDR3 sequence (DNA): TGTGCCAGTAGTACACTTCAGGGGGGCACTGAAGCTTTCTTT. Amino acid sequence: CASSTLQGGTEAFF. Using reference TRBV19 and TRBJ1-1 for the parts outside the CDR3, the full variable domain is DGGITQSPKYLFRKEGQNVTLSCEQNLNHDAMYWYRQDPGQGLRLIYYSQIVNDFQKGDIAEGYSVSREKKESFPLTVTSAQKNPTAFYLCASSTLQGGTEAFFGQGTRLTVV.

This sequence joins TRBV28 and TRBJ2-5, with D tentatively TRBD2 (7 bases). V gave up 5 bases and J gave up 5 bases, with 12 bases separating them. This CDR3 spans 13 amino acids. The germline gives CDR1 MDHEN, CDR2 SYDVKM. The CDR3 spells CASSPGGRETQYF. The CDR3 nucleotides are TGTGCCAGCAGTCCCGGGGGGCGGGAGACCCAGTACTTC.

The rearrangement joins TRBV30 to TRBJ1-4, with unresolved D. The V gene's germline CDR1 is GTSNPN and CDR2 SVGIG (reference sequence). V lost 2 bases, J lost 0 bases, and 7 bases lay in between. CDR3 length equals 14 residues. The CDR3 nucleotides are TGTGCCTGGAGTTGGGTCGCAACTAATGAAAAACTGTTTTTT. It encodes CAWSWVATNEKLFF.

J is TRBJ1-6 and V is TRBV30; D is unclear. Germline loops: CDR1 GTSNPN, CDR2 SVGIG (reference sequence). The ends were cut back, 2 bases at V and 9 bases at J, with 11 bases in the middle. The CDR3 extends over 13 amino acids. The CDR3 spells CAWSKDQISPLHF. As DNA, the CDR3 is TGTGCCTGGAGTAAGGACCAAATTTCACCCCTCCACTTT.

This clone was observed a handful of times. For the CDR3, the DNA is TGTGCCAGCAGTTATTCAGGGGGCTATGGCTACACCTTC. Residues: CASSYSGGYGYTF. J is TRBJ1-2 and V is TRBV6-5; 7 nucleotides align to TRBD1. This CDR3 contains 13 residues. In germline, CDR1 is MNHEY, CDR2 SVGAGI. V trimming: 3 bases; J trimming: 4 bases; junction bases outside the gene matches: 2.